This entry lists 21 T cell receptor beta chains sequenced from one sample in a study of shared clonotypes between healthy human individuals. TCRdb's copy holds only in-frame clones and misses some; the assay was immunoSEQ multiplex PCR. Of more than 1 million clones in the sample, around three quarters were seen once. The specimen was memory CD4+ T cells from PBMCs. As for subset: CD45RA-negative fraction. These receptors originate from a man aged 18 to 35 in good health. Some clones in this sample may be carry-over from other donors' samples.

This clone has more than one count but fewer than ten. V is TRBV7-9 and J is TRBJ1-1, with TRBD1 as a possible D gene (6 bases). Trimming pared 1 base from V and 10 bases from J, leaving 7 bases between. The CDR3 runs to 11 residues. Germline loops: CDR1 SEHNR, CDR2 FQNEAQ (reference sequence). Written as DNA, the CDR3 is TGTGCCAGCAGCTTAGTGGGGGCAGCTTTCTTT. Its protein product is CASSLVGAAFF.

The genes are TRBV4-3 and TRBJ1-2; D is perhaps TRBD1 (5 bases). Germline V gene sequence: CDR1 LGHNA, CDR2 YSLEER. Trimming took 0 bases from V and 3 from J, leaving 20 bases between them. The CDR3 spans 18 residues. The CDR3, as DNA: TGCGCCAGCAGCCAAGATTGGGGGGGACTAAGCTTCGACTATGGCTACACCTTC. It yields the protein CASSQDWGGLSFDYGYTF.

The genes are TRBV19 and TRBJ1-1; D remains ambiguous. The CDR3 covers 13 residues. V was shortened by 3 bases and J by 2 bases, with 7 bases between the two germline ends. CDR1 and CDR2 from the germline V gene are LNHDA and SQIVND (reference sequence). The DNA of the CDR3 is TGTGCCAGTAGTATTACGATTAACACTGAAGCTTTCTTT. Amino acids: CASSITINTEAFF.

The rearrangement uses TRBV7-3 and TRBJ2-1; 9 bases match TRBD2. Germline-derived CDR1 and CDR2 are SGHTA and FQGTGA. The CDR3 runs 16 residues. Losses at the gene ends were 4 bases for V and 9 bases for J; bases not matched to a gene: 13. The CDR3 spells CASSWVAGELGGEQFF. In nucleotides, the CDR3 is TGTGCCAGCAGCTGGGTAGCGGGAGAATTGGGAGGTGAGCAGTTCTTC.

This clone was picked up a small number of times. The genes are TRBV5-4 and TRBJ2-2; the D gene is possibly TRBD2 (6 bases). CDR3 size: 16 residues. Germline V lookup: CDR1 SGHNT, CDR2 YYREEE (reference sequence). V lost 1 base, J lost 2 bases, and 12 bases lay in between. This CDR3 reads CASSLPGVANTGELFF. Written as DNA, the CDR3 is TGTGCCAGCAGCTTGCCGGGGGTAGCAAACACCGGGGAGCTGTTTTTT.

The chain combines TRBV27 with TRBJ2-1, with no clear D. The V end was cut by 3 bases, the J end by 1 base, with 4 bases between. The germline V gene has CDR1 MNHEY and CDR2 SMNVEV (reference sequence). This CDR3 region has 13 residues. The CDR3 protein is CASSFLSYNEQFF. Here the CDR3 DNA reads TGTGCCAGCAGTTTCCTGTCCTACAATGAGCAGTTCTTC.

The V gene is TRBV4-1, the J gene TRBJ2-1; 12 bases agree with TRBD2. CDR3 length: 16 residues. Germline-derived CDR1 and CDR2 are MGHRA and YSYEKL. With V trimmed by 5 bases and J by 2 bases, 4 bases remained unmatched. The CDR3 nucleotides are TGCGCCAGCAGCTTTCGGACTAGCGGGACCTACAATGAGCAGTTCTTC. Translated, it gives CASSFRTSGTYNEQFF.

J is TRBJ2-7 and V is TRBV7-2; 7 nucleotides agree with TRBD1. CDR1 is SGHTA, CDR2 FQGNSA, per germline. The junction had 15 bases not matched to a gene; V was cut back by 5 bases and J by 8 bases. The CDR3 loop spans 15 amino acids. The CDR3 reads CASSASGTAYRQQYF. In DNA form, the CDR3 reads TGTGCCAGCAGCGCCTCCGGGACAGCGTACAGGCAGCAGTACTTC.

The chain combines TRBV27 with TRBJ2-3, with unresolved D. V was trimmed by 2 bases and J by 6 bases, leaving 12 bases between them. Germline CDR1 and CDR2: MNHEY and SMNVEV (reference sequence). The CDR3 loop spans 14 amino acids. This CDR3 reads CASSLPGGYDTQYF. CDR3 in DNA: TGTGCCAGCAGTTTACCCGGCGGTTACGATACGCAGTATTTT.

The gene calls are TRBV19 and TRBJ2-2, with TRBD2 identical over 9 bases. CDR1 is LNHDA, CDR2 SQIVND, per germline (reference sequence). This CDR3 comprises 14 residues. After removal of 4 bases from V and 7 bases from J, the junction contained 4 bases not matched to a gene. The CDR3 here is CASSKVAGVGELFF. The CDR3 bases are TGTGCCAGTAGTAAGGTAGCGGGAGTCGGGGAGCTGTTTTTT.

The rearrangement joins TRBV7-8 to TRBJ2-3; tentatively, D is TRBD1 (6 bases). V was pared by 3 bases and J by 1 base, with 17 bases between. The CDR3 totals 17 residues. Germline loops: CDR1 SGHVS, CDR2 FQNEAQ. CDR3: CASSLGAFVGGTDTQYF. The CDR3 DNA reads as TGTGCCAGCAGCTTGGGGGCCTTTGTCGGCGGCACAGATACGCAGTATTTT.

This clone was picked up one time. The chain combines TRBV11-2 with TRBJ2-1; TRBD2 aligns across 12 bases. Looked up from germline, CDR1 is SGHAT and CDR2 is FQNNGV. CDR3 length: 15 residues. V was pared by 7 bases and J by 9 bases, with 10 bases of the junction left unmatched. In nucleotides, the CDR3 is TGTGCCAGCACCATTCTAGCGGGAGGGTTGGGTGAGCAGTTCTTC. Translating it yields CASTILAGGLGEQFF.

The chain uses TRBV11-2 and TRBJ2-4, with D maybe TRBD1 (5 bases). CDR3 size: 17 residues. The germline CDR1 and CDR2 sequences are SGHAT and FQNNGV. Between the trimmed V and J ends, which lost 3 bases and 0 bases, there was a span of 15 bases. The CDR3 sequence: CASSLVGLTLAKNIQYF. CDR3 coding DNA: TGTGCCAGCAGCTTGGTGGGGCTAACTCTAGCCAAAAACATTCAGTACTTC.

Here the CDR3 DNA reads TGTGCCAGCAGCTTACCGAGGGGGCGTCCACAAGAGACCCAGTACTTC. This codes for CASSLPRGRPQETQYF. This chain links TRBV7-9 with TRBJ2-5; 7 positions match TRBD1. This CDR3 has 16 amino acids. Trimming removed 2 bases from V and 2 bases from J; junction bases left unmatched: 8. Germline CDR1 reads SEHNR; CDR2 reads FQNEAQ (reference sequence).

The chain links TRBV5-4 to TRBJ2-5; a possible D gene is TRBD2 (5 bases). CDR3 length: 13 residues. Germline lookup yields CDR1 SGHNT and CDR2 YYREEE (reference sequence). The ends were cut back, 4 bases at V and 5 bases at J, with 12 bases in the middle. CDR3 sequence reads: CASSRPGSETQYF. The CDR3 nucleotides read TGTGCCAGCAGCCGGCCGGGAAGCGAGACCCAGTACTTC.

This chain links TRBV13 with TRBJ2-2, with 9 positions matching TRBD1. CDR3 length: 14 residues. V shed 6 bases, J shed 3 bases, and the junction held 2 bases outside the gene matches. CDR1 is PRHDT and CDR2 is FYEKMQ in the germline V gene (reference sequence). For the CDR3, the DNA is TGTGCCAGCAGACGGACAGGGGACACCGGGGAGCTGTTTTTT. Residues: CASRRTGDTGELFF.

A single count supports this clone. The chain recombines TRBV4-1 with TRBJ2-2; D is unclear. The CDR3 spans 18 residues. Germline assignment: CDR1 MGHRA and CDR2 YSYEKL. V gave up 4 bases and J gave up 6 bases, with 24 bases separating them. The CDR3 sequence is CASSPHQPIKGPAGELFF. Here the CDR3 DNA reads TGCGCCAGCAGCCCCCACCAACCAATAAAAGGACCTGCCGGGGAGCTGTTTTTT.

For this clone: This sample includes further DNA sequences coding for the same CDR3. The J gene is TRBJ2-1, the V gene TRBV6-6; D may be TRBD2 (6 bases). Trimming pared 6 bases from V and 6 bases from J, leaving 9 bases between. The CDR3 loop spans 12 amino acids. In germline, CDR1 is MNHNY, CDR2 SVGAGI (reference sequence). Written as DNA, the CDR3 is TGTGCCAGCAGGTCTAGCGTCAATGAGCAGTTCTTC. Amino acid sequence: CASRSSVNEQFF.

A single count supports this clone. J is TRBJ1-3 and V is TRBV28; no clear D gene. CDR1 is MDHEN, CDR2 SYDVKM, per germline. CDR3 size: 15 residues. Trimming removed 6 bases from V and 3 bases from J, with 15 bases in between. The chain's CDR3 is CASRAGRLVGNTIYF. DNA of the CDR3: TGTGCCAGCAGAGCCGGCCGTTTGGTTGGAAACACCATATATTTT.

This chain links TRBV4-1 with TRBJ2-6; D ambiguous. CDR1 is MGHRA and CDR2 is YSYEKL in the germline V gene. The CDR3 consists of 16 residues. V dropped 1 base and J dropped 7 bases, with 14 bases sitting between them. The CDR3 protein is CASSQVGRSVANVLTF. CDR3 DNA sequence: TGCGCCAGCAGCCAAGTCGGCCGTTCTGTCGCCAACGTCCTGACTTTC.

The rearrangement joins TRBV2 to TRBJ2-3, with D possibly matching TRBD2 (6 bases). V was clipped by 5 bases and J by 4 bases, with 16 bases between them. Germline CDR1 is SNHLY and CDR2 is FYNNEI. The CDR3 consists of 15 residues. CDR3 protein: CASSPEFSGPDTQYF. DNA for the CDR3: TGTGCCAGCAGTCCAGAATTTAGCGGACCAGATACGCAGTATTTT. Full variable domain (missing parts from reference TRBV2 and TRBJ2-3): EPEVTQTPSHQVTQMGQEVILRCVPISNHLYFYWYRQILGQKVEFLVSFYNNEISEKSEIFDDQFSVERPDGSNFTLKIRSTKLEDSAMYFCASSPEFSGPDTQYFGPGTRLTVL.